The rows below give T cell receptor beta chains drawn from one sample of a study of T cell responses to AZD1222 COVID-19 vaccine. Measured with immunoSEQ multiplex PCR; TCRdb has only the in-frame clones, and not every one. The data show roughly 130,000 clones, 88% seen once. The specimen comprised peripheral blood, sampled on day 0 of AZD1222 vaccination. The receptors originated from an adult in good health. CDR3s include the opening cysteine and the closing phenylalanine or tryptophan. D genes are given only for firm matches. Rows give clone size only sometimes, using once, few, many, or a class for an expanded clone.

D,V,size,J,CDR3,DNA
TRBD1,TRBV7-6,-,TRBJ2-7,CASSPGGDRGYEQYF,TGTGCCAGCAGCCCCGGGGGGGACAGGGGCTACGAGCAGTACTTC
TRBD2,TRBV5-1,-,TRBJ2-7,CASSLWGLAGGLYEQYF,TGCGCCAGCAGCTTGTGGGGACTAGCGGGAGGACTTTACGAGCAGTACTTC
TRBD2,TRBV7-6,-,TRBJ2-3,CASSLIAGGPDTQYF,TGTGCCAGCAGCTTAATAGCGGGGGGGCCAGATACGCAGTATTTT
-,TRBV7-2,few,TRBJ1-5,CASSLQRGNQPQHF,TGTGCCAGCAGCTTACAAAGGGGTAATCAGCCCCAGCATTTT
-,TRBV9,-,TRBJ2-4,CASSEEGGGVDIQYF,TGTGCCAGCAGCGAGGAGGGTGGGGGAGTTGACATTCAGTACTTC
-,TRBV20-1,-,TRBJ2-7,CSASSTARSYEQYF,TGCAGTGCTAGTTCGACCGCTAGATCCTACGAGCAGTACTTC
-,TRBV2,once,TRBJ2-6,CASSGGAGANVLTF,TGTGCCAGCAGTGGGGGGGCTGGGGCCAACGTCCTGACTTTC
TRBD1,TRBV7-9,-,TRBJ2-1,CASNGQGAINEQFF,TGTGCCAGCAATGGGCAGGGGGCAATCAATGAGCAGTTCTTC
TRBD1,TRBV19,-,TRBJ1-2,CARTDQARDRESNGYTF,TGTGCCAGGACTGACCAAGCCAGGGACAGGGAAAGCAATGGCTACACCTTC
TRBD2,TRBV3-1/TRBV3-2,-,TRBJ2-7,CASSQDLAGQGEQYF,TGTGCCAGCAGCCAAGACCTAGCGGGGCAGGGAGAGCAGTACTTC
-,TRBV19,-,TRBJ2-7,CASSIEGSNYEQYF,TGTGCCAGTAGTATAGAGGGGTCTAACTACGAGCAGTACTTC
-,TRBV27,many,TRBJ1-2,CASGGRSRGYGYTF,TGTGCCAGCGGAGGTCGGAGCCGGGGCTATGGCTACACCTTC
-,TRBV7-9,once,TRBJ1-6,CASSLVGSPLHF,TGTGCCAGCAGCTTAGTCGGGTCACCCCTCCACTTT
TRBD2,TRBV6-4,-,TRBJ2-3,CASSGPQEREDTDTQYF,TGTGCCAGCAGTGGACCTCAGGAGCGGGAGGACACAGATACGCAGTATTTT
-,TRBV5-4,-,TRBJ1-5,CASSLGGPNQPQHF,TGTGCCAGCAGCCTCGGTGGCCCAAATCAGCCCCAGCATTTT
-,TRBV29-1,-,TRBJ1-1,CSLRESGTEAFF,TGCAGCCTCAGGGAGTCGGGGACTGAAGCTTTCTTT
-,TRBV10-2,once,TRBJ1-5,CASSGATRQPQHF,TGCGCCAGCAGTGGGGCGACACGGCAGCCCCAGCATTTT
TRBD1,TRBV10-2,few,TRBJ1-2,CASIPDRGGGYTF,TGCGCCAGCATCCCAGACAGGGGGGGTGGCTACACCTTC
TRBD1,TRBV5-1,few,TRBJ1-4,CASSLLAGGEKLFF,TGCGCCAGCAGCTTGTTGGCAGGGGGGGAAAAACTGTTTTTT
-,TRBV5-4,-,TRBJ2-2,CASSLRQQNTGELFF,TGTGCCAGCAGCTTAAGGCAGCAGAACACCGGGGAGCTGTTTTTT
-,TRBV4-3,-,TRBJ1-4,CASSQDPTGTEKLFF,TGCGCCAGCAGCCAAGATCCCACAGGGACCGAAAAACTGTTTTTT
TRBD1,TRBV5-1,-,TRBJ2-6,CASSLGGQGSSGANVLTF,TGCGCCAGCAGCTTGGGAGGACAGGGCTCATCTGGGGCCAACGTCCTGACTTTC
-,TRBV5-1,-,TRBJ2-1,CASSLNPGGSYNEQFF,TGCGCCAGCAGCTTGAACCCAGGAGGCTCCTACAATGAGCAGTTCTTC
-,TRBV2,-,TRBJ1-1,CASSGRQANTEAFF,TGTGCCAGCAGTGGGCGGCAGGCGAACACTGAAGCTTTCTTT
-,TRBV12-5,-,TRBJ2-5,CASGPRTRGRQETQYF,TGTGCTAGTGGTCCCCGGACAAGAGGACGGCAAGAGACCCAGTACTTC
-,TRBV5-4,-,TRBJ2-3,CASSLERSTDTQYF,TGTGCCAGCAGCTTGGAGCGGTCCACAGATACGCAGTATTTT
-,TRBV2,-,TRBJ2-2,CASSERGGVTGELFF,TGTGCCAGCAGTGAAAGGGGCGGGGTCACCGGGGAGCTGTTTTTT
TRBD1,TRBV6-5,few,TRBJ1-4,CASSSTGGRGEKLFF,TGTGCCAGCAGCTCGACAGGGGGCCGGGGTGAAAAACTGTTTTTT
-,TRBV6-2/TRBV6-3,-,TRBJ2-1,CASSKTADNEQFF,TGTGCCAGCAGTAAGACAGCAGACAATGAGCAGTTCTTC
-,TRBV5-1,once,TRBJ2-7,CASSLALGSLYEQYF,TGCGCCAGCAGCTTGGCCCTGGGATCCCTTTACGAGCAGTACTTC
-,TRBV11-2,-,TRBJ2-2,CASSLVGGNTGELFF,TGTGCCAGCAGCTTAGTGGGAGGGAACACCGGGGAGCTGTTTTTT
TRBD1,TRBV4-1,few,TRBJ1-2,CASSQQGANYGYTF,TGCGCCAGCAGCCAGCAGGGGGCTAACTATGGCTACACCTTC
-,TRBV3-1/TRBV3-2,-,TRBJ1-5,CASSQGADQPQHF,TGTGCCAGCAGCCAAGGGGCCGATCAGCCCCAGCATTTT
TRBD1,TRBV29-1,-,TRBJ2-2,CSELQGICSEGTGELFF,TGCAGCGAGCTACAGGGGATCTGCTCCGAGGGCACCGGGGAGCTGTTTTTT
-,TRBV2,-,TRBJ2-7,CASSEGGASYEQYF,TGTGCCAGCAGTGAAGGTGGGGCTAGCTACGAGCAGTACTTC
-,TRBV5-3,-,TRBJ2-2,CARSPESSLTGELFF,TGTGCCAGAAGCCCTGAAAGCAGTCTCACCGGGGAGCTGTTTTTT
-,TRBV12-3/TRBV12-4,-,TRBJ2-3,CASKLGADTQYF,TGTGCCAGCAAGCTCGGGGCAGATACGCAGTATTTT
-,TRBV6-1,-,TRBJ1-2,CASSEGKMTKGYGYTF,TGTGCCAGCAGTGAAGGGAAGATGACGAAGGGGTATGGCTACACCTTC
-,TRBV19,-,TRBJ1-1,CASSIRVGNTEAFF,TGTGCCAGTAGTATAAGGGTTGGGAACACTGAAGCTTTCTTT